This record looks at one T cell receptor (beta chain) sequence and its context. V lost 2 bases and J 3 bases, leaving 7 bases between the germline ends. The length of the CDR3 is 13 residues. Germline lookup yields CDR1 SGHTA and CDR2 FQGTGA. The data derive from a study of technical replicates of blood from a few donors. Data came from immunoSEQ multiplex PCR; TCRdb stores just in-frame clones and leaves some out. The sample contains about 49,000 clones, more than 85% of which appear only once. Sequenced input: PBMCs. The sequence was obtained from a human donor in good health. Some clones in this sample may be carry-over from other donors' samples. The chain joins TRBV7-3 to TRBJ1-1, with no clear D. CDR3 DNA: TGTGCCAGCAGCTTATTGCGGGACACTGAAGCTTTCTTT. Translation gives CASSLLRDTEAFF.